The 13 T cell receptor beta chains below all came from one sample that was sequenced in a study of OX40 agonist ivuxolimab in advanced cancers. Assay: immunoSEQ multiplex PCR; the TCRdb copy retains only in-frame clones and omits some. Here the sample spans approximately 50,000 clones, 70% to 80% being singletons. The material sequenced was CD4+ or CD8+ T cells sorted from blood, taken in a trial of the OX40 agonist ivuxolimab. The receptors shown here come from an adult with an advanced solid tumor such as melanoma, head and neck, liver or kidney cancer.

The chain combines TRBV7-9 with TRBJ2-7, with D possibly TRBD1 on 6 matching bases. Trimming cost V 1 base and J 4 bases, with 11 bases left between them. The CDR3 totals 14 residues. Germline V lookup: CDR1 SEHNR, CDR2 FQNEAQ (reference sequence). The CDR3 sequence: CASSLVPGEYEQYF. The DNA of the CDR3 is TGTGCCAGCAGCTTAGTGCCAGGGGAATACGAGCAGTACTTC.

V is TRBV28 and J is TRBJ2-5, with D perhaps TRBD1 (5 bases). The CDR3 is 15 residues long. Germline loops: CDR1 MDHEN, CDR2 SYDVKM. V was shortened by 2 bases and J by 4 bases, with 14 bases between the two germline ends. CDR3 sequence: CASSLRGLVSETQYF. The CDR3 nucleotides read TGTGCCAGCAGTTTAAGGGGTTTGGTTTCAGAGACCCAGTACTTC.

The chain couples TRBV18 to TRBJ2-6, with D possibly matching TRBD2 (6 bases). The V and J ends lost 3 bases and 2 bases respectively, with 14 bases between them. Germline V CDR1 and CDR2: KGHSH, LQKENI. The CDR3 covers 17 residues. The CDR3 reads CASSPGYGGTGANVLTF. In nucleotides, the CDR3 is TGTGCCAGCTCACCCGGTTATGGGGGGACTGGGGCCAACGTCCTGACTTTC.

The chain employs TRBV5-1 and TRBJ2-5; D is undetermined. CDR1 SGHRS and CDR2 YFSETQ come from the germline V gene. V lost 0 bases and J lost 2, with 5 bases in between. This CDR3 has 13 residues. This CDR3 is CASSLGPQETQYF. The CDR3 bases are TGCGCCAGCAGCTTGGGGCCTCAAGAGACCCAGTACTTC. Combining the CDR3 with reference TRBV5-1 and TRBJ2-5 gives the whole variable domain KAGVTQTPRYLIKTRGQQVTLSCSPISGHRSVSWYQQTPGQGLQFLFEYFSETQRNKGNFPGRFSGRQFSNSRSEMNVSTLELGDSALYLCASSLGPQETQYFGPGTRLLVL.

This clone turned up a few times. The chain joins TRBV7-2 to TRBJ2-5, with D possibly being TRBD1 (6 bases). V lost 6 bases, J lost 5 bases, and 16 bases lay in between. The CDR3 extends over 14 amino acids. The germline V gene encodes CDR1 SGHTA and CDR2 FQGNSA. The DNA of the CDR3 is TGTGCCAGCAGATCTAGGGGGTCCGGGGAGACCCAGTACTTC. This sequence encodes CASRSRGSGETQYF.

This chain links TRBV4-2 with TRBJ2-2; 10 bases are a match to TRBD1. Losses at the gene ends were 4 bases for V and 3 bases for J; bases not matched to a gene: 2. Germline loops: CDR1 LGHNA, CDR2 YNFKEQ. This CDR3 is built from 15 residues. The CDR3 here is CASSRGTGDTGELFF. Here the CDR3 DNA reads TGTGCCAGCAGCCGCGGGACAGGGGACACCGGGGAGCTGTTTTTT.

The CDR3 DNA reads as TGTGCCATCAGGCCCAGGGCCAGCACTCGAAACTATGGCTACACCTTC. The encoded protein is CAIRPRASTRNYGYTF. The chain joins TRBV10-3 to TRBJ1-2, with D perhaps TRBD1 (5 bases). CDR1 and CDR2 (germline): ENHRY, SYGVKD. V gave up 6 bases and J gave up 2 bases, with 19 bases separating them. The CDR3 contains 16 residues.

This sequence joins TRBV27 and TRBJ2-1; D gene uncertain. The V gene's germline CDR1 is MNHEY and CDR2 SMNVEV (reference sequence). There are 11 residues in the CDR3. Trimming took off 7 bases at V and 6 bases at J, with 7 bases between the two ends. In DNA, the CDR3 is TGTGCCAGCAAGAAAACCAATGAGCAGTTCTTC. Residues: CASKKTNEQFF.

The chain carries TRBV18 and TRBJ2-1, with 9 bases aligning to TRBD1. Trimming cost V 5 bases and J 7 bases; bases outside gene matches: 15. Germline lookup yields CDR1 KGHSH and CDR2 LQKENI. The CDR3 contains 17 residues. DNA for the CDR3: TGTGCCAGCTCAGATCGAAGCCGGGACAGGGTAAGAAATGAGCAGTTCTTC. This translates into CASSDRSRDRVRNEQFF.

The J gene is TRBJ1-2, the V gene TRBV28; D unclear. CDR3 length: 11 amino acids. Trimming took off 6 bases at V and 8 bases at J, with 10 bases between the two ends. Germline assignment: CDR1 MDHEN and CDR2 SYDVKM. The CDR3, as DNA: TGTGCCAGCAGGTACAGAAGGGGCTACACCTTC. Its translation is CASRYRRGYTF.

The chain couples TRBV18 to TRBJ2-7; 7 nucleotides agree with TRBD2. J lost 3 bases, V lost 2 bases, and 10 bases had no gene match. Germline CDR1 and CDR2: KGHSH and LQKENI. This CDR3 contains 16 residues. CDR3: CASSPVRAGAVYEQYF. The CDR3 bases are TGTGCCAGCTCACCAGTTCGGGCGGGAGCCGTCTACGAGCAGTACTTC.

The V call is TRBV7-3, the J call TRBJ2-7; TRBD1 aligns across 9 bases. Germline V gene data show CDR1 as SGHTA and CDR2 as FQGTGA. This CDR3 contains 15 residues. V lost 3 bases and J lost 1; bases outside the gene matches: 4. CDR3 sequence (DNA): TGTGCCAGCAGCTTGTCCGGGACAGGGTCCTACGAGCAGTACTTC. Translated: CASSLSGTGSYEQYF.

The chain joins TRBV4-1 to TRBJ2-7, with TRBD2 identical over 13 bases. Germline trimming cut 0 bases from V and 2 bases from J; bases unmatched to any gene: 7. CDR1 is MGHRA, CDR2 YSYEKL, per germline. The CDR3 contains 18 residues. The CDR3 region has the DNA TGCGCCAGCAGCCAAGAAGGTTTACTAGCGGGGGGGACCTACGAGCAGTACTTC. Its protein product is CASSQEGLLAGGTYEQYF.